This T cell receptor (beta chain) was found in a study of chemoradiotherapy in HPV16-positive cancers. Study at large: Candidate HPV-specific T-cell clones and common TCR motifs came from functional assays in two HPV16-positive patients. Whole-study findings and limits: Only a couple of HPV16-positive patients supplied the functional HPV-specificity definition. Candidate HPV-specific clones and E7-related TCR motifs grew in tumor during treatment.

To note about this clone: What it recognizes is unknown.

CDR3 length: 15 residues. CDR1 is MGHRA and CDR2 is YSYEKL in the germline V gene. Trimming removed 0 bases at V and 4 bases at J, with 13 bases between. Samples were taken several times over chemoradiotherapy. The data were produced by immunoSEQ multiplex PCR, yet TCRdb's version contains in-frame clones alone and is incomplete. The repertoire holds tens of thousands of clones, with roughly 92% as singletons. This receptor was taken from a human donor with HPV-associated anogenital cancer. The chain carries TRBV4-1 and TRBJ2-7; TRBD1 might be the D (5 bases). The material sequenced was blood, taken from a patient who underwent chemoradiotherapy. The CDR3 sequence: CASSQDPRPGYEQYF. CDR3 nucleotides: TGCGCCAGCAGCCAAGATCCCCGTCCAGGGTACGAGCAGTACTTC.